This TCR beta chain was recorded in a study of STAT5B mutations in CD4+ large granular lymphocyte leukemia. Findings and limits, study-wide: 8/27 top patient clones versus 2/35 control clones were TRBV06-family. No patients shared main leukemic clonotypes, though around 27% appeared at low frequency elsewhere.

The CDR3 totals 16 residues. CDR1 and CDR2 (germline): SNHLY, FYNNEI. V lost 6 bases, J lost 6 bases, and 9 bases stayed unmatched. Details on this clone: Its antigen is unidentified.

Sequencing was performed with immunoSEQ multiplex PCR; in TCRdb, only in-frame clones are kept and a portion is missing. The sample holds some 30,000 clones, 65% to 70% seen once. This receptor was obtained from a human donor in good health. The source material was CD4+ T cells from blood buffy coats. The rearrangement links TRBV2 to TRBJ1-6, with TRBD1 matching over 9 bases. The CDR3 region has the DNA TGTGCCAGCAGCCTTAGGACAGGGGAAAGTAATTCACCCCTCCACTTT. Its protein product is CASSLRTGESNSPLHF.